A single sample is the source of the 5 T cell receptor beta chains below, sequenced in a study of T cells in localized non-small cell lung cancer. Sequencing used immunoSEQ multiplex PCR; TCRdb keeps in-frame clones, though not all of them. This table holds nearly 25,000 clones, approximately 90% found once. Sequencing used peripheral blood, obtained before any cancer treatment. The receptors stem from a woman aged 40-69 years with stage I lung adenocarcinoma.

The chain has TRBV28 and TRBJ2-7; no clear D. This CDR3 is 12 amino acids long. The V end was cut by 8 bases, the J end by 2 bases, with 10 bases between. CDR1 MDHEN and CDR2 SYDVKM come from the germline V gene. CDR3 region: CASATRTYEQYF. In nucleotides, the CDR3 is TGTGCCAGCGCCACCCGGACCTACGAGCAGTACTTC.

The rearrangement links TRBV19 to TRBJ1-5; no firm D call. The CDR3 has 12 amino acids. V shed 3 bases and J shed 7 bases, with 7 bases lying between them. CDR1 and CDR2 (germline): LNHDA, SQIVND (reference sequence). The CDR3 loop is CASSIYRQPQHF. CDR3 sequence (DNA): TGTGCCAGTAGTATTTATCGACAGCCCCAGCATTTT. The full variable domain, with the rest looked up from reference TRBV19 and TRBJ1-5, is DGGITQSPKYLFRKEGQNVTLSCEQNLNHDAMYWYRQDPGQGLRLIYYSQIVNDFQKGDIAEGYSVSREKKESFPLTVTSAQKNPTAFYLCASSIYRQPQHFGDGTRLSIL.

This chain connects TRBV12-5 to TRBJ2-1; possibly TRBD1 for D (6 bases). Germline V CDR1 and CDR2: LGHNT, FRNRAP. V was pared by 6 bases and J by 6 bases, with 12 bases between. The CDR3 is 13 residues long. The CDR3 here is CASGRDTSNEQFF. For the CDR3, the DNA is TGTGCTAGTGGCCGGGACACATCCAATGAGCAGTTCTTC.

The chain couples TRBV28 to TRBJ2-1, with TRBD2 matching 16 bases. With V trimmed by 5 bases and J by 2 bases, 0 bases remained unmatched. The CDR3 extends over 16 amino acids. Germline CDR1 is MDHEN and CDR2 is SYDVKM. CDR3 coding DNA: TGTGCCAGCAGTGGGACTAGCGGGAGGGCCTACAATGAGCAGTTCTTC. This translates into CASSGTSGRAYNEQFF.

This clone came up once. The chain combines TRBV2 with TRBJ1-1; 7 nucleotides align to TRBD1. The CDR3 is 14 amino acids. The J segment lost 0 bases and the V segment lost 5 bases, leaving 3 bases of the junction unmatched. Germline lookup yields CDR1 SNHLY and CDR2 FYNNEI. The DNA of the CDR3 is TGTGCCAGCAGTCGACAGGGCATGAACACTGAAGCTTTCTTT. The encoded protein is CASSRQGMNTEAFF.